The 3 T cell receptor beta chains below were found in one sample sequenced in a study of T cell clones after liver transplantation (dated by TCRdb to the late 2010s). Receptors were amplified or captured by the immunoSEQ multiplex PCR assay. This immuneACCESS table, as held by TCRdb, lists in-frame sequences with V and J called but not all clones. Of the missing ones, under half trace to an unresolved V gene in checked studies; the others have no known cause. The sample has 70,000 or so clones on record, almost 95% of them singletons. The top ten constitute approximately 1% of the sample. The sample consisted of CD4+ T cells from blood, taken around 25 months after liver transplant. The receptors were gathered from a human patient who received a liver transplant. After a transplant, the donor of the graft may account for some T cells.

The chain is built from TRBV25-1 and TRBJ1-3; D not resolved. This CDR3 region has 15 residues. V was cut by 1 base and J by 1 base, with 8 bases left in between. Germline CDR1 is MGHDK and CDR2 is SYGVNS. The DNA for the CDR3 is TGTGCCAGCAGTGAATCCGGAGGTTCTGGAAACACCATATATTTT. Protein: CASSESGGSGNTIYF.

The chain joins TRBV19 to TRBJ1-4; D gene uncertain. CDR1 and CDR2 from the germline V gene are LNHDA and SQIVND (reference sequence). The CDR3 totals 13 residues. V lost 6 bases, J lost 5 bases, and 10 bases lay in between. In DNA form, the CDR3 reads TGTGCCAGTAGCCACCGCGGGAATGAAAAACTGTTTTTT. It codes for CASSHRGNEKLFF.

The rearrangement links TRBV7-9 to TRBJ1-1; D is perhaps TRBD1 (6 bases). V lost 6 bases to trimming and J lost 4 bases, with 12 bases between them. Germline V gene data show CDR1 as SEHNR and CDR2 as FQNEAQ (reference sequence). CDR3 length equals 13 residues. The CDR3 nucleotides are TGTGCCAGCAGGTTCCTGACAGGCACTGAAGCTTTCTTT. This codes for CASRFLTGTEAFF.